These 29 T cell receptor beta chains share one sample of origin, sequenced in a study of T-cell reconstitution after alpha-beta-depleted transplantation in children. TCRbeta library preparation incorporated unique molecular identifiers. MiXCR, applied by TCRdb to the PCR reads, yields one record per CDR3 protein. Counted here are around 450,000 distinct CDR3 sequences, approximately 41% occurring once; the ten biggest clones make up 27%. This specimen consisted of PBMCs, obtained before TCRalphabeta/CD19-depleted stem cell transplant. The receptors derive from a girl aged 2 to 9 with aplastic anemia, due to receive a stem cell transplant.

CDR3 in amino acids: CSAYSGDNEQFF. As DNA, the CDR3 is TGCAGTGCTTATAGCGGGGACAATGAGCAGTTCTTC. The chain joins TRBV20-1 to TRBJ2-1; 8 nucleotides match TRBD2. The junction had 2 bases not matched to a gene; V was cut back by 5 bases and J by 5 bases. This CDR3 has 12 amino acids. Germline V CDR1 and CDR2: DFQATT, SNEGSKA (reference sequence).

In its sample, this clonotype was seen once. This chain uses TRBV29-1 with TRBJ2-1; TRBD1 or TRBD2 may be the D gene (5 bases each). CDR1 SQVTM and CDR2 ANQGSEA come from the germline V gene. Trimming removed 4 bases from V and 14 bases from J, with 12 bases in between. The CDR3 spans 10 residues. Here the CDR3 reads CSVGWGWEFF. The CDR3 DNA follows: TGCAGCGTTGGGTGGGGGTGGGAGTTCTTC.

CDR3: CASSSRIAGAEKYDTDTQYF. DNA for the CDR3: TGTGCCAGCAGCTCCCGAATAGCGGGAGCGGAAAAGTACGACACAGATACGCAGTATTTT. The chain links TRBV11-1 to TRBJ2-3, with 9 bases lining up with TRBD2. This CDR3 is 20 amino acids long. Looked up from germline, CDR1 is SGHAT and CDR2 is FQDESV (reference sequence). The V and J ends lost 4 bases and 2 bases, in that order; junction bases with no gene match: 19.

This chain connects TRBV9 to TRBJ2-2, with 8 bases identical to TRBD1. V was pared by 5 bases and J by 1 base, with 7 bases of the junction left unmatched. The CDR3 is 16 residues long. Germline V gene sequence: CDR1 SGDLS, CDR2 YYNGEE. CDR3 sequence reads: CASSDRGPMNTGELFF. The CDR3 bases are TGTGCCAGCAGTGACAGGGGCCCTATGAACACCGGGGAGCTGTTTTTT.

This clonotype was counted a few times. CDR3 sequence reads: CASSSQGVGYEQYF. The CDR3 DNA reads as TGTGCCAGCAGTTCGCAGGGGGTCGGTTACGAGCAGTACTTC. The chain links TRBV12-3 or TRBV12-4 to TRBJ2-7, with 7 bases fitting TRBD1. V shed 4 bases, J shed 4 bases, and the junction held 7 bases outside the gene matches. The CDR3 length is 14 residues.

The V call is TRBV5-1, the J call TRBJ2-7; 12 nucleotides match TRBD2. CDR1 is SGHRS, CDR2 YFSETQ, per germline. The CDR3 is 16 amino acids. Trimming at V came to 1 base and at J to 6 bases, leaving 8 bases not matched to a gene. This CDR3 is CASSLSLAGGHGEQYF. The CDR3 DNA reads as TGCGCCAGCAGCTTGAGCCTAGCGGGGGGGCACGGCGAGCAGTACTTC.

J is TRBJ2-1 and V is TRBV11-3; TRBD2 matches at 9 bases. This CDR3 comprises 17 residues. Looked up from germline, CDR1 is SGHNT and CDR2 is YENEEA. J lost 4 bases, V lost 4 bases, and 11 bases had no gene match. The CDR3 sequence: CASSSTLLAGEYNEQFF. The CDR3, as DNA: TGTGCCAGCAGCTCCACTCTTTTAGCGGGAGAGTACAATGAGCAGTTCTTC.

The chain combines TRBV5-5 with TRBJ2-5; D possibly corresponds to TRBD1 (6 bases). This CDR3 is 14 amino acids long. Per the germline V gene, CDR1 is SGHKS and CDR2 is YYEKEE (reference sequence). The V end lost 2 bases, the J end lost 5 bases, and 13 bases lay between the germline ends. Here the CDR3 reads CASSLGATGETQYF. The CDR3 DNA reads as TGTGCCAGCAGCTTAGGGGCGACAGGCGAGACCCAGTACTTC.

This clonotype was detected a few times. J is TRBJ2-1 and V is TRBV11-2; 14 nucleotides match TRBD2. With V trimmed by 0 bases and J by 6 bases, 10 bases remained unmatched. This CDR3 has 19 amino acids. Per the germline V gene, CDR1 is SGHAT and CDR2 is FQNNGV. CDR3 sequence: CASSLDLQAGTSGGNEQFF. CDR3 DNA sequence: TGTGCCAGCAGCTTAGATTTACAAGCCGGGACTAGCGGGGGCAATGAGCAGTTCTTC.

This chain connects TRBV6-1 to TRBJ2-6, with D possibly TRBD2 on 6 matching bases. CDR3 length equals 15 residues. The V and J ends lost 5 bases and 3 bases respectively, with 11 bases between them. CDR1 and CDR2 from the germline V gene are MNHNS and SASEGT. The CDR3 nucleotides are TGTGCCAGCAGTCTCCGGGGGAATGGGGCCAACGTCCTGACTTTC. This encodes CASSLRGNGANVLTF.

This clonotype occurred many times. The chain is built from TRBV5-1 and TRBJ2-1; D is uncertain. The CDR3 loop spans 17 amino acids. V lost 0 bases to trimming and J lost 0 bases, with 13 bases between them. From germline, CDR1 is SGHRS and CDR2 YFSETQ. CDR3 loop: CASSLGRTLSSYNEQFF. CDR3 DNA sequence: TGCGCCAGCAGCTTGGGGCGGACCCTCAGCTCCTACAATGAGCAGTTCTTC.

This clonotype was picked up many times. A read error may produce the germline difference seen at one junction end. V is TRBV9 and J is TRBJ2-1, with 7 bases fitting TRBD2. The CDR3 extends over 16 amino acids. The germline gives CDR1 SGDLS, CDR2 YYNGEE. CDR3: CANSVDGLAEYNEQFF. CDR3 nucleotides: TGTGCCAACAGCGTAGACGGTCTAGCGGAATACAATGAGCAGTTCTTC.

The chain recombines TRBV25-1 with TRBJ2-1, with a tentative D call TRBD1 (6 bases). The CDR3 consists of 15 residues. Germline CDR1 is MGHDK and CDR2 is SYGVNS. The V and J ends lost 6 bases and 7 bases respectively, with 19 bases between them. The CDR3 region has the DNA TGTGCCAGCAGCCCCTCAGGGGTACGTGGAAATGAGCAGTTCTTC. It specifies CASSPSGVRGNEQFF.

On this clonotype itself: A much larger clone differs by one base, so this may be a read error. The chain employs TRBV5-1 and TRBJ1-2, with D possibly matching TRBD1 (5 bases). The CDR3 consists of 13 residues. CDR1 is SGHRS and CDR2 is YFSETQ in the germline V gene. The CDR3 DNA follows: TGCGCCAGCAGCCCCGGTGGGGACTATGGCTACAGCTTC. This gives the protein CASSPGGDYGYSF.

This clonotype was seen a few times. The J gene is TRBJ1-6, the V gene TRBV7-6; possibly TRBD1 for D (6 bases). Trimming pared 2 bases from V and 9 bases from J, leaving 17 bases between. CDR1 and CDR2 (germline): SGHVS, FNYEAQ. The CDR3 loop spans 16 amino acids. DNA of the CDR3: TGTGCCAGCAGCTTAATTCCGGGCCCAGGGGCTTCACCCCTCCACTTT. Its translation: CASSLIPGPGASPLHF.

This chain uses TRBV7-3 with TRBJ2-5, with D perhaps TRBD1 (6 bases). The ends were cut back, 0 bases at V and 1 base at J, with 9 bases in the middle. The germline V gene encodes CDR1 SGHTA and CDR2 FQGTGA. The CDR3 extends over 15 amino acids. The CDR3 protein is CASSLTMDSQETQYF. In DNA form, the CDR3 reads TGTGCCAGCAGCTTAACGATGGACAGCCAAGAGACCCAGTACTTC. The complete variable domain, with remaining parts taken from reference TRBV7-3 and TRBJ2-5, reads GAGVSQTPSNKVTEKGKYVELRCDPISGHTALYWYRQSLGQGPEFLIYFQGTGAADDSGLPNDRFFAVRPEGSVSTLKIQRTERGDSAVYLCASSLTMDSQETQYFGPGTRLLVL.

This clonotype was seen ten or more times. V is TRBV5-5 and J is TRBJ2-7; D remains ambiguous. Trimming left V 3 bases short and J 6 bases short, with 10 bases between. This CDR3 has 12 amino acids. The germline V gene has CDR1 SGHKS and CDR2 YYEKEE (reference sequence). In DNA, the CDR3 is TGTGCCAGCAGCTATTCCTTGGTCGAGCAGTACTTC. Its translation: CASSYSLVEQYF.

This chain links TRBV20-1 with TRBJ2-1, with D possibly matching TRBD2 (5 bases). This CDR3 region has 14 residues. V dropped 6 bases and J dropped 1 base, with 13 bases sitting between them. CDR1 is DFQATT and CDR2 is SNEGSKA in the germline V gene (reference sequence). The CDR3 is CSAKRGSSYNEQFF. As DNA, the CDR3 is TGCAGTGCCAAACGGGGTTCATCCTACAATGAGCAGTTCTTC.

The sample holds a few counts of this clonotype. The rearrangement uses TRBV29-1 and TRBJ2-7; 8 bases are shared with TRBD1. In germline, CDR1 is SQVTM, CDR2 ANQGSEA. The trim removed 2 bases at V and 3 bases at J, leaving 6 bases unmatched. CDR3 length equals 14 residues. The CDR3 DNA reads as TGCAGCGTTGAACAAGACAGGGGAGGCTACGAGCAGTACTTC. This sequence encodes CSVEQDRGGYEQYF.

Written as DNA, the CDR3 is TGCAGTGCTCTGGTACCCCCCTACGAGCAGTACTTC. Translation gives CSALVPPYEQYF. The chain has TRBV20-1 and TRBJ2-7; no reliable D call. The CDR3 has 12 amino acids. Germline V CDR1 and CDR2: DFQATT, SNEGSKA (reference sequence). Trimming left V 5 bases short and J 2 bases short, with 10 bases between.

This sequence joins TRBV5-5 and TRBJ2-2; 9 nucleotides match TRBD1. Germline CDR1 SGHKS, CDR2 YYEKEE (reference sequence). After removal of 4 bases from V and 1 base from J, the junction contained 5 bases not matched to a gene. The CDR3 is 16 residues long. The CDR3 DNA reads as TGTGCCAGCAGCATGTACAGGGGGCTGAACACCGGGGAGCTGTTTTTT. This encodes CASSMYRGLNTGELFF.

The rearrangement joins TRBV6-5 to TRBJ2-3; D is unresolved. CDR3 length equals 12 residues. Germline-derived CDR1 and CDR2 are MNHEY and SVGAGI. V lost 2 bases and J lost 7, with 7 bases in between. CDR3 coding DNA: TGTGCCAGCAGTTACGACATAAATACGCAGTATTTT. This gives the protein CASSYDINTQYF.

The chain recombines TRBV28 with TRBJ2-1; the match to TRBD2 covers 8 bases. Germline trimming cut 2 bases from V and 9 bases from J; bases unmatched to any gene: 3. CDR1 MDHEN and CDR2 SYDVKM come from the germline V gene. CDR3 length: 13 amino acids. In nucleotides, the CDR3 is TGTGCCAGCAGTTTAGCGGGAGGACGTGAGCAGTTCTTC. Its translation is CASSLAGGREQFF.

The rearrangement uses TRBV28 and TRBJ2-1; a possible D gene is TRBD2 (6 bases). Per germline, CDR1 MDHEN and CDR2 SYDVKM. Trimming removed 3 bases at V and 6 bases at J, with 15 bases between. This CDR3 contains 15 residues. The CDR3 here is CASSLVLALFNEQFF. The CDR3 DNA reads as TGTGCCAGCAGTTTGGTACTAGCCCTCTTCAATGAGCAGTTCTTC.

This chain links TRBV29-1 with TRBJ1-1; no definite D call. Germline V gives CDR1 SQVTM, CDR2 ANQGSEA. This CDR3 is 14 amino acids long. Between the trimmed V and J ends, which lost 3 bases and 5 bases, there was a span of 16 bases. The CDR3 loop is CSVEAFPGETEAFF. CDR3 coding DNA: TGCAGCGTTGAGGCTTTCCCTGGGGAAACTGAAGCTTTCTTT.

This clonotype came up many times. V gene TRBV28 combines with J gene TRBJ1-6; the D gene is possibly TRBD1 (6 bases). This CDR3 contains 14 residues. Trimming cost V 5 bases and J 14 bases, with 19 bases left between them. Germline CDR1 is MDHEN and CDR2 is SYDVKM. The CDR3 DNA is TGTGCCAGCAGTGCCCCTGGCGGGGGGCGCACCCTCCACTTT. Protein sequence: CASSAPGGGRTLHF.

CDR3 sequence (DNA): TGTGCCAGCAGCCAAGGGGACGGATCCTACGAGCAGTACTTC. Its protein is CASSQGDGSYEQYF. The chain uses TRBV4-2 and TRBJ2-7; D is perhaps TRBD1 or TRBD2 (5 bases each). The CDR3 loop spans 14 amino acids. Germline-derived CDR1 and CDR2 are LGHNA and YNFKEQ. V was shortened by 1 base and J by 1 base, with 8 bases between the two germline ends.

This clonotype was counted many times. The DNA of the CDR3 is TGTGCCACCAGCAGCCCCGGAGGACTCGGCACCTCCTACGAGCAGTACTTC. Its protein is CATSSPGGLGTSYEQYF. V gene TRBV15 combines with J gene TRBJ2-7; D is perhaps TRBD2 (5 bases). CDR3 size: 17 residues. Germline values: CDR1 LNHNV, CDR2 YYDKDF (reference sequence). The germline V and J ends were trimmed by 3 bases and 0 bases, with 18 bases remaining between them.

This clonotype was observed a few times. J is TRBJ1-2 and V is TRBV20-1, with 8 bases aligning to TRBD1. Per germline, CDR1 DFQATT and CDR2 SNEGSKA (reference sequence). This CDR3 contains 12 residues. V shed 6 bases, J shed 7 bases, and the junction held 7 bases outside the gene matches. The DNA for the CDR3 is TGCAGTGCCCCGGACAGGGTGGGTGGCTACACCTTC. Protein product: CSAPDRVGGYTF.